These 5 T cell receptor beta chains share one sample of origin, sequenced in a study of CXCR3-negative and CXCR3-positive naive CD8 T cells. Study-wide results and limits: Naive cells with CXCR3 showed TRB CDR3s that were more hydrophobic than those in CXCR3-negative naive cells.

For these TCRs, the target antigens are not known. The TRB cDNA libraries were prepared by 5' RACE with UMI labels. After re-calling the 5' RACE reads, TCRdb lists one entry per CDR3 protein, DNA absent. The sample has 6,000 to 7,000 distinct CDR3 sequences; the top ten hold more than 1.1%. Sequenced input: naive CXCR3+ CD8+ T cells from blood. The subset: CD45RO-CCR7+CD27+CD95- naive CD8+ T cells expressing CXCR3 (TNR3+). These receptors were collected from a human donor in good health. Some clones in this sample may be carry-over from other donors' samples.

The CDR3: CSSGLSDRISYNEQFF. V is TRBV20-1 and J is TRBJ2-1. In germline, CDR1 is DFQATT, CDR2 SNEGSKA (reference sequence). This CDR3 has 16 amino acids.

The V call is TRBV7-8, the J call TRBJ2-1. There are 16 residues in the CDR3. Germline values: CDR1 SGHVS, CDR2 FQNEAQ. The CDR3 loop is CASSLGGRSSYNEQFF.

Frequency places this clonotype as medium-sized. The chain has TRBV5-1 and TRBJ1-5. Germline CDR1 reads SGHRS; CDR2 reads YFSETQ. This CDR3 is built from 13 residues. CDR3 sequence reads: CASSLAGNQPQHF.

The V call is TRBV5-1, the J call TRBJ2-5; TCRdb calls TRBD2, which cannot be checked without DNA. Germline values: CDR1 SGHRS, CDR2 YFSETQ. CDR3 length: 15 amino acids. The CDR3 region is CASSATGTSGETQYF.

This clonotype ranks as medium-sized in terms of frequency. V and J are TRBV27 and TRBJ1-1; TCRdb outputs TRBD1, but without DNA this stays unchecked. The CDR3 is 16 amino acids. Germline V CDR1 and CDR2: MNHEY, SMNVEV (reference sequence). This CDR3 is CASSPLGGGLNTEAFF.